This T cell receptor beta chain was observed in a study of blood T cell repertoires in COVID-19. Whole-study context: Whether acute or convalescent, the COVID-19 samples came from the United States, Italy and Spain. From T cells, B-cell-depleted T cells, or PBMCs came the material, which was cDNA or gDNA.

Germline V gene lookup returns CDR1 SGDLS and CDR2 YYNGEE. There are 15 residues in the CDR3. J was trimmed by 11 bases and V by 4 bases; bases with no gene match: 8. Original analysis: Reference gene primer amplification yielded estimated nucleated cell counts. Assay: immunoSEQ multiplex PCR; the TCRdb copy retains only in-frame clones and omits some. That table is the source of V, J and clone size, and D and trimming were worked out from the DNA. The sample lists about 83,000 clones; around 84% were seen once. Sequencing was carried out using peripheral blood. The gene calls are TRBV9 and TRBJ2-1; TRBD2 matches 14 bases. This clonotype originated in a woman of 80 years or more in a cohort sampled during active or convalescent COVID-19. In DNA form, the CDR3 reads TGTGCCAGCAGCACAGGGACTAGCGGGAGTGCAAAGCAGTTCTTC. Translated, it gives CASSTGTSGSAKQFF.